This T cell receptor beta chain was profiled in a study of blood T cells in healthy people across ages. Background on the study: When template switching was applied, about one barcoded beta molecule was captured per two T cells.

The authors ran a second PCR of roughly 6 to 11 cycles using a sample-barcoded 5' primer and a J-beta primer mix. From the 5' RACE reads, TCRdb called clonotypes with MiXCR, one entry per CDR3 protein. The top ten clones hold 7.7% of a sample with around 1,500,000 distinct CDR3 sequences, approximately 28% of them seen once. The ends were cut back, 0 bases at V and 1 base at J, with 13 bases in the middle. The CDR3 covers 16 residues. The germline V gene has CDR1 SGDLS and CDR2 YYNGEE. The chain links TRBV9 to TRBJ1-1; D may be TRBD1 (6 bases). The specimen was blood. The clonotype comes from a woman in her twenties or thirties in good health. The CDR3 nucleotides are TGTGCCAGCAGCGTAGACCAGGGGCCAGAGAACACTGAAGCTTTCTTT. As protein: CASSVDQGPENTEAFF.